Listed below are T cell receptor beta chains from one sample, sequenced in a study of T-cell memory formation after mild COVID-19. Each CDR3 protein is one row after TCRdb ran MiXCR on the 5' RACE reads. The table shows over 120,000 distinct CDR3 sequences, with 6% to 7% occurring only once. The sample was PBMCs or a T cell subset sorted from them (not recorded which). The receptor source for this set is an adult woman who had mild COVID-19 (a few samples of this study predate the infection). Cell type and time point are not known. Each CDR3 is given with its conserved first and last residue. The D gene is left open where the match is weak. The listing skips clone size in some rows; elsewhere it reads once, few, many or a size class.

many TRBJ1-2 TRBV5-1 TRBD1 TGCGCCAGCAGCAACCCGGGACAGGGCGGTGGCTACACCTTC CASSNPGQGGGYTF
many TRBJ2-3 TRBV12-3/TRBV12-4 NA TGTGCCAGCAGTTATAGCCCCTTCGGTACAGATACGCAGTATTTT CASSYSPFGTDTQYF
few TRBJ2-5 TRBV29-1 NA TGCAGCGTTGAAGATAAAGGCCCCCGAAGGGAGACCCAGTACTTC CSVEDKGPRRETQYF
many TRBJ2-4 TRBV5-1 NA TGCGCCAGCAGCTTTGATTACCAGGGCCTAGCCAAAAACATTCAGTACTTC CASSFDYQGLAKNIQYF
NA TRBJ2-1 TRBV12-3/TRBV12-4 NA TGTGCCAGCGGGCAATGGGACCGGTTGAGGAATGAGCAGTTCTTC CASGQWDRLRNEQFF
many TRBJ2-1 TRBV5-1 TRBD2 TGCGCCAGCAGCGGACTAGCGGGGGCTCACAATGAGCAGTTCTTC CASSGLAGAHNEQFF
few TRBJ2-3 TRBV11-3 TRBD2 TGTGCCAGCAGCCAGACCGGGACTAGCGGCACAGATACGCAGTATTTT CASSQTGTSGTDTQYF
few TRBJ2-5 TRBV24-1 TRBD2 TGTGCCGCCTCCGGGGGGGAGACCCAGTACTTC CAASGGETQYF
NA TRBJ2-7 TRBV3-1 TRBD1 TGTGCCAGCAGCGGATACAGGGGGCCGCGGCAGTACTTC CASSGYRGPRQYF
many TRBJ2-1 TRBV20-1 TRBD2 TGCAGTGCTAGAGGCCGCCTAGCGGGGATGAATGAGCAGTTCTTC CSARGRLAGMNEQFF
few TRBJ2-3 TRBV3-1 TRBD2 TGTGCCAGCAGCCAAGGTCCCGCTAGCGGGGTCGCAGATACGCAGTATTTT CASSQGPASGVADTQYF
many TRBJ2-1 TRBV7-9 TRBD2 TGTGCCAGCAGCTCCGGGACTACCCCTCGCGGGGAGCAGTTCTTC CASSSGTTPRGEQFF
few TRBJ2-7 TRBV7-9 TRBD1 TGTGCCAGCAGCACAGAAGGACAGGGCTACGAGCAGTACTTC CASSTEGQGYEQYF
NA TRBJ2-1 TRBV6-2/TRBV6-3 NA TGTGCCAGCAGTTACGGGCGGAAACTCTGGGGTTACAATGAGCAGTTCTTC CASSYGRKLWGYNEQFF
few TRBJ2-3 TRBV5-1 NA TGCGCCAGCAGCTTGGACTGGACGGTCACAGATACGCAGTATTTT CASSLDWTVTDTQYF
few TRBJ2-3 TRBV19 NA TGTGCCAGTAGCCGAGGGTCAACCACAGATACGCAGTATTTT CASSRGSTTDTQYF
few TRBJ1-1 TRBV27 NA TGTGCCAGCAGTTTGACACGACTGGGCACTGAAGCTTTCTTT CASSLTRLGTEAFF
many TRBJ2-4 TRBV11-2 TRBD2 TGTGCCAGCAGCTTAAACCCGGGAGGGCCCATTCAGTACTTC CASSLNPGGPIQYF
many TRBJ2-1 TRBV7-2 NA TGTGCCAGCAGCCACCAGGCTAGCGATGAGCAGTTCTTC CASSHQASDEQFF
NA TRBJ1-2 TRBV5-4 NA TGTGCCAGCAGCTTGGAACCGACCAGCTATGGCTACACCTTC CASSLEPTSYGYTF
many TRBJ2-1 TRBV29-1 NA TGCAGCGTATCCCGGCAGGGCTATGAGCAGTTCTTC CSVSRQGYEQFF
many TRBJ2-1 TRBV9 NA TGTGCCAGCAGCGTAGCTTACAATGAGCAGTTCTTC CASSVAYNEQFF
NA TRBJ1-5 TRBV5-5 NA TGTGCCAGCAGCTTGGGTGGACCTAGCAATCAGCCCCAGCATTTT CASSLGGPSNQPQHF
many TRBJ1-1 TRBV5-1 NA TGCGCCAGCAGCATAACCATTTTAGAGAACACTGAAGCTTTCTTT CASSITILENTEAFF
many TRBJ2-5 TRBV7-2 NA TGTGCCAGCAGCTTAGCGGGGGCCTCTTACGAGACCCAGTACTTC CASSLAGASYETQYF
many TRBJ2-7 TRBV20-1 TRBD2 TGCAGTGCTCCCGGACTAGCGGCATCCTACGAGCAGTACTTC CSAPGLAASYEQYF
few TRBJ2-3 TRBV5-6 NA TGTGCCAGCAGCGCCGGGCCTACGGGCACAGATACGCAGTATTTT CASSAGPTGTDTQYF
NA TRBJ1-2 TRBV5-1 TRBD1 TGCGCCAGCAGGAAGACAGGGGCCTATGGCTACACCTTC CASRKTGAYGYTF
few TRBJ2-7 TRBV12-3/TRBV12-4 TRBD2 TGTGCCAGCAGTTTGACTAGCGGGGTCAACTACGAGCAGTACTTC CASSLTSGVNYEQYF
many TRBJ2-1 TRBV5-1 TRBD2 TGCGCCAGCAGCTTTGGCGGGAGCCCTAATGAGCAGTTCTTC CASSFGGSPNEQFF
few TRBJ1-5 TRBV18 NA TGTGCCAGCTCATCGACGGCAAATAGCAATCAGCCCCAGCATTTT CASSSTANSNQPQHF
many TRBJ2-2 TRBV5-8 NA TGTGCCAGCAGCTTTCTGAAGGGCGCGAACACCGGGGAGCTGTTTTTT CASSFLKGANTGELFF
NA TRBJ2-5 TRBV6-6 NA TGTGCCAGCAGTACGTTCCGGGGGCAAGAGACCCAGTACTTC CASSTFRGQETQYF
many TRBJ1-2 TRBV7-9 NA TGTGCCAGCAGCCAATACCCAGAGGAGGATCGGACAGCTAACTATGGCTACACCTTC CASSQYPEEDRTANYGYTF
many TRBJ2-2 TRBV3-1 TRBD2 TGTGCCAGCAGCCAACTACCCGGGACTAGGAACACCGGGGAGCTGTTTTTT CASSQLPGTRNTGELFF
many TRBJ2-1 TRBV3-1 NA TGTGCCAGCAGCCAAATTAATTACCGCTCCTACAATGAGCAGTTCTTC CASSQINYRSYNEQFF
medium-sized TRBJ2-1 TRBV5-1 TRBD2 TGCGCCAGCAGCTTGGATCTAGCGGGAGGTCGGGAGCAGTTCTTC CASSLDLAGGREQFF
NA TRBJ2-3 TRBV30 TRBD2 TGTGCCTGGATGCCTAGCGGTTTAGGAGATACGCAGTATTTT CAWMPSGLGDTQYF
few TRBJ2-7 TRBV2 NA TGTGCCAGGGGACAAAGGAGCTCCTACGAGCAGTACTTC CARGQRSSYEQYF
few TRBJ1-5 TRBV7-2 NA TGTGCCAGCAGCCCCCGAGTGCGGGGAGACCATCAGCCCCAGCATTTT CASSPRVRGDHQPQHF
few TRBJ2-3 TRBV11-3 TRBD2 TGTGCCAGCAGCTTAGATCACCAGCGGGAGACAGATACGCAGTATTTT CASSLDHQRETDTQYF
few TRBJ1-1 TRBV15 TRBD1 TGTGCCACCAGCAGCAAAACAGGGGACCTCGTGGAAGCTTTCTTT CATSSKTGDLVEAFF
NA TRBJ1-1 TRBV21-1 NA TGTGCCAGCAGCAACGAGGGGGGGCAACAAGCTGAGAACACTGAAGCTTTCTTT CASSNEGGQQAENTEAFF
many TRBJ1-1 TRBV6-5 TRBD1 TGTGCCAGCAGTTACAGACAGGGGGCTGAAGCTTTCTTT CASSYRQGAEAFF
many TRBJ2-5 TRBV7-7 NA TGTGCTAGCAGCTTAGATATTACCACGGAGACCCAGTACTTC CASSLDITTETQYF
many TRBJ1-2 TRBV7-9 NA TGTGCCAGCAGTCTAACAGGGACTGGGTATGGCTACACCTTC CASSLTGTGYGYTF
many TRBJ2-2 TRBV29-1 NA TGCAGCGTTGCCAGGGGCTGGAACACCGGGGAGCTGTTTTTT CSVARGWNTGELFF
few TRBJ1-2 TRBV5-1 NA TGCGCCAGCAGCTTCGTATCAGGCGGGGAAGGCTACACCTTC CASSFVSGGEGYTF
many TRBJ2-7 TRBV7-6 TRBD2 TGTGCCAGCAGCTTAGTGGCTAGCGGATTCTACGAGCAGTACTTC CASSLVASGFYEQYF
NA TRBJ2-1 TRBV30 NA TGTGCCTGGAGTGGTAAAGCGCAAATCAATGAGCAGTTCTTC CAWSGKAQINEQFF
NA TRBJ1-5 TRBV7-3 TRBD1 TGTGCCAGCAGCCGTACGGGACAGGGCAATCAGCCCCAGCATTTT CASSRTGQGNQPQHF
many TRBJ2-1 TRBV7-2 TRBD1 TGTGCCAGCAGCTTAGGTCCCCTAGGACAGGGGGCTTATGAGCAGTTCTTC CASSLGPLGQGAYEQFF
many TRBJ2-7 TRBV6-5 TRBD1 TGTGCCAGCAGTTACGGACAGGGAAGTGGTCACGAGCAGTACTTC CASSYGQGSGHEQYF
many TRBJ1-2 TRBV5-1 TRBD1 TGCGCCAGCAGCCCGCAGGGGGCCCCCTATGGCTACACCTTC CASSPQGAPYGYTF
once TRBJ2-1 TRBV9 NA TGTGCCAGCAGCGTCGGCCCTAACAATGAGCAGTTCTTC CASSVGPNNEQFF
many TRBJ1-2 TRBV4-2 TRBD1 TGTGCCAGCAGCCCTACAGGGGCCGAATCAAACTATGGCTACACCTTC CASSPTGAESNYGYTF